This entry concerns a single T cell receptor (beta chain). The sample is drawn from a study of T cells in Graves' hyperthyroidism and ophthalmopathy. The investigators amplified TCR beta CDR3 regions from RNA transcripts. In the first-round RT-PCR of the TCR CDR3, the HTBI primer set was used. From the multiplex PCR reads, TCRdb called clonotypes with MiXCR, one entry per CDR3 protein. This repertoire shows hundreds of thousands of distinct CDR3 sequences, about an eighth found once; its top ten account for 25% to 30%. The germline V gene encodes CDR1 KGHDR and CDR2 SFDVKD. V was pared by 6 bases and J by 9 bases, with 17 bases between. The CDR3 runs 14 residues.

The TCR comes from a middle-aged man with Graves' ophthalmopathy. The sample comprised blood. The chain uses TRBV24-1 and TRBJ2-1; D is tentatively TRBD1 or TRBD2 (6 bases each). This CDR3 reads CATSRGWGAGEQFF. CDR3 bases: TGTGCCACCAGTCGTGGTTGGGGGGCCGGTGAGCAGTTCTTC.